These 21 T cell receptor beta chains were all obtained from the same sample, sequenced in a study of blood T cells in healthy people across ages. Using a J-beta primer mix together with a sample-barcoded 5' primer, a second PCR was run for roughly 7 to 12 cycles. TCRdb called the 5' RACE reads again in MiXCR, with one record for every CDR3 protein. The data contain about 640,000 distinct CDR3 sequences, 35% to 50% of them singletons. The sequenced sample consisted of blood. The receptors shown here come from a man older than 75 in good health.

This clonotype was seen a handful of times. The rearrangement uses TRBV7-6 and TRBJ1-4; 7 bases are a match to TRBD1. The CDR3 contains 15 residues. Germline V CDR1 and CDR2: SGHVS, FNYEAQ. V was pared by 6 bases and J by 8 bases, with 12 bases of the junction left unmatched. This CDR3 is CASSDRQGLGEKLFF. CDR3 coding DNA: TGTGCCAGCAGTGACCGACAGGGCCTGGGGGAAAAACTGTTTTTT.

The chain joins TRBV2 to TRBJ2-5; 8 bases fit TRBD2. The CDR3 sequence is 16 residues long. With 4 bases clipped from V and 0 bases from J, the junction kept 7 bases outside the gene matches. The germline CDR1 and CDR2 sequences are SNHLY and FYNNEI. CDR3 residues: CASSGSGSRYQETQYF. CDR3 bases: TGTGCCAGCAGTGGGAGCGGGAGCAGGTACCAAGAGACCCAGTACTTC. The whole variable domain, remainder taken from reference TRBV2 and TRBJ2-5, is EPEVTQTPSHQVTQMGQEVILRCVPISNHLYFYWYRQILGQKVEFLVSFYNNEISEKSEIFDDQFSVERPDGSNFTLKIRSTKLEDSAMYFCASSGSGSRYQETQYFGPGTRLLVL.

About this clonotype: A much larger clonotype is one base distant, so this may be a read error. The V call is TRBV12-3 or TRBV12-4, the J call TRBJ2-7; 7 nucleotides agree with TRBD2. V lost 6 bases to trimming and J lost 7 bases; unmatched junction nucleotides: 15. This CDR3 has 15 residues. CDR3 amino acids: CASRAYAAGDGEQYF. CDR3 in DNA: TGTGCCAGCAGGGCCTACGCGGCGGGAGACGGTGAGCAGTACTTC.

This clonotype was counted at least ten times. The V gene is TRBV10-2, the J gene TRBJ2-7, with D maybe TRBD1 (6 bases). Germline assignment: CDR1 WSHSY and CDR2 SAAADI. CDR3 length: 14 amino acids. The V end was cut by 5 bases, the J end by 2 bases, with 13 bases between. The CDR3 reads CASSSRGPTYEQYF. The CDR3 bases are TGCGCCAGCAGTTCCAGGGGACCAACCTACGAGCAGTACTTC.

A few counts support this clonotype. V gene TRBV6-2 or TRBV6-3 combines with J gene TRBJ2-7; 11 bases agree with TRBD2. Germline V gene data show CDR1 as MNHEY and CDR2 as SVGEGT. The trim removed 3 bases at V and 6 bases at J, leaving 4 bases unmatched. This CDR3 has 14 amino acids. CDR3 nucleotide sequence: TGTGCCAGCAGTTATGATAGCGGGAGGGGCGAGCAGTACTTC. Translated, it gives CASSYDSGRGEQYF.

The genes are TRBV27 and TRBJ2-7; D possibly corresponds to TRBD2 (5 bases). Trimming took off 0 bases at V and 0 bases at J, with 9 bases between the two ends. Per the germline V gene, CDR1 is MNHEY and CDR2 is SMNVEV (reference sequence). This CDR3 has 15 residues. The CDR3: CASSLSPGVSYEQYF. CDR3 nucleotides: TGTGCCAGCAGTTTATCACCCGGGGTCTCCTACGAGCAGTACTTC.

For the CDR3, the DNA is TGTGCCAGCAGCGCCAGGGTGGCCGGGGAGCTGTTTTTT. It encodes CASSARVAGELFF. The chain is built from TRBV7-2 and TRBJ2-2, with TRBD1 as a possible D gene (5 bases). This CDR3 contains 13 residues. V lost 5 bases and J lost 6, with 10 bases in between. Germline-derived CDR1 and CDR2 are SGHTA and FQGNSA.

The chain recombines TRBV6-1 with TRBJ2-3; 7 bases match TRBD2. Germline V gives CDR1 MNHNS, CDR2 SASEGT. The CDR3 is 16 residues long. V was clipped by 2 bases and J by 2 bases; unmatched bases: 7. The CDR3 DNA reads TGTGCCAGCAGTGAACTGGGGGGGTCGACCACAGATACGCAGTATTTT. Its translation: CASSELGGSTTDTQYF.

This chain links TRBV7-2 with TRBJ1-2; TRBD1 aligns across 7 bases. J gave up 5 bases and V 4 bases, and 7 bases lay outside the gene matches. The CDR3 sequence is 14 residues long. Germline V gene data show CDR1 as SGHTA and CDR2 as FQGNSA. CDR3 bases: TGTGCCAGCAGCTCCCGCGGGACAGAATATGGCTACACCTTC. Translation: CASSSRGTEYGYTF. Combining the CDR3 with reference TRBV7-2 and TRBJ1-2 gives the whole variable domain GAGVSQSPSNKVTEKGKDVELRCDPISGHTALYWYRQSLGQGLEFLIYFQGNSAPDKSGLPSDRFSAERTGGSVSTLTIQRTQQEDSAVYLCASSSRGTEYGYTFGSGTRLTVV.

This rearrangement joins TRBV20-1 to TRBJ2-5; D unresolved. The CDR3 is made up of 13 amino acids. Germline CDR1 reads DFQATT; CDR2 reads SNEGSKA (reference sequence). Trimming left V 4 bases short and J 1 base short, with 10 bases between. In DNA form, the CDR3 reads TGCAGTGCTACCCCAACGGTCCAAGAGACCCAGTACTTC. It is translated as CSATPTVQETQYF.

V and J are TRBV20-1 and TRBJ2-7; possibly TRBD1 for D (7 bases). V lost 4 bases to trimming and J lost 3 bases, with 16 bases between them. Germline V lookup: CDR1 DFQATT, CDR2 SNEGSKA (reference sequence). This CDR3 spans 14 amino acids. CDR3 DNA: TGCAGTGCTATGGCGGGACAGAACAACTACGAGCAGTACTTC. This codes for CSAMAGQNNYEQYF.

This chain joins TRBV4-3 and TRBJ1-1; perhaps TRBD1 as D (5 bases). V was trimmed by 1 base and J by 12 bases, leaving 9 bases between them. Per germline, CDR1 LGHNA and CDR2 YSLEER. The CDR3 runs to 11 residues. This CDR3 is CASSQAGETFF. The CDR3 DNA reads as TGCGCCAGCAGCCAAGCGGGGGAAACTTTCTTT.

This clonotype has a handful of counts. The chain carries TRBV25-1 and TRBJ2-1, with 7 bases identical to TRBD2. The CDR3 has 17 amino acids. CDR1 and CDR2 (germline): MGHDK, SYGVNS. The J segment lost 2 bases and the V segment lost 3 bases, leaving 10 bases of the junction unmatched. CDR3 loop: CASSDGSRGVAYNEQFF. CDR3 nucleotide sequence: TGTGCCAGCAGTGATGGTTCTCGGGGGGTAGCCTACAATGAGCAGTTCTTC.

This chain joins TRBV20-1 and TRBJ2-7, with 12 bases that match TRBD1. The trim removed 2 bases at V and 1 base at J, leaving 6 bases unmatched. Germline CDR1 is DFQATT and CDR2 is SNEGSKA (reference sequence). The CDR3 spans 16 residues. CDR3 region: CSARTGTGGASYEQYF. DNA of the CDR3: TGCAGTGCTAGAACCGGGACAGGGGGCGCGTCCTACGAGCAGTACTTC.

This rearrangement joins TRBV7-9 to TRBJ2-7; D is unclear. Deletions cut 10 bases from V and 4 bases from J, with 11 bases between. The CDR3 has 11 residues. From germline, CDR1 is SEHNR and CDR2 FQNEAQ (reference sequence). CDR3 nucleotide sequence: TGTGCCAACACCCGTTCATACGAGCAGTACTTC. This encodes CANTRSYEQYF.

The CDR3 is CASGVDSTYEQYF. Here the CDR3 DNA reads TGTGCTAGTGGTGTAGACTCTACCTACGAGCAGTACTTC. The rearrangement joins TRBV12-5 to TRBJ2-7; unclear D gene. The germline V and J ends were trimmed by 5 bases and 2 bases, with 10 bases remaining between them. CDR1 LGHNT and CDR2 FRNRAP come from the germline V gene. This CDR3 spans 13 amino acids.

This clonotype showed up many times. V is TRBV7-9 and J is TRBJ2-7; 7 nucleotides agree with TRBD2. The J segment lost 3 bases and the V segment lost 8 bases, leaving 7 bases of the junction unmatched. There are 13 residues in the CDR3. Germline values: CDR1 SEHNR, CDR2 FQNEAQ (reference sequence). CDR3 in DNA: TGTGCCAGCCGTCGGGGGGAGATCTACGAGCAGTACTTC. Residues: CASRRGEIYEQYF.

This clonotype has at least ten counts. The chain carries TRBV29-1 and TRBJ2-3; 10 bases are shared with TRBD2. Trimming cost V 7 bases and J 0 bases; bases outside gene matches: 4. Germline V gene data show CDR1 as SQVTM and CDR2 as ANQGSEA. The CDR3 runs 14 residues. The chain's CDR3 is CSAKTSGSTDTQYF. For the CDR3, the DNA is TGCAGCGCTAAGACTAGCGGGAGCACAGATACGCAGTATTTT.

The V gene is TRBV7-8, the J gene TRBJ2-5; no firm D call. Germline V lookup: CDR1 SGHVS, CDR2 FQNEAQ. Trimming shortened V by 1 base and J by 11 bases, and 20 bases separated the two germline ends. CDR3 length: 15 amino acids. This CDR3 reads CASSLEYGSTNEQYF. DNA for the CDR3: TGTGCCAGCAGCTTAGAGTACGGCAGTACCAATGAGCAGTACTTC.

This sequence joins TRBV3-1 and TRBJ2-7, with D possibly TRBD1 on 5 matching bases. The germline V gene has CDR1 LGHDT and CDR2 YNNKEL (reference sequence). V was pared by 6 bases and J by 3 bases, with 15 bases between. This CDR3 is built from 14 residues. The CDR3 reads CASSLRTGHYEQYF. CDR3 DNA: TGTGCCAGCAGTCTTAGGACCGGACACTACGAGCAGTACTTC.

To note about this clonotype: This may be a read error: a much more frequent sequence differs by one nucleotide. V is TRBV6-5 and J is TRBJ2-7; D uncertain. The J call is in doubt because the DNA end fits TRBJ2-5 better. In germline, CDR1 is MNHEY, CDR2 SVGAGI. This CDR3 comprises 9 residues. This chain's CDR3 is CEQRETQYF. The CDR3 DNA follows: TGTGAACAACGGGAGACCCAGTACTTC.